Below, one TCR beta chain is given with its context. The junction shows a germline mismatch at one end, possibly a read error. TCRdb's copy holds only in-frame clones and misses some; the assay was immunoSEQ multiplex PCR. This sample carries 30,000 to 50,000 clones, about 90% of them seen once, and the ten largest clones take over 0.45%. The entry originates in a study of T cell changes during pregnancy in multiple sclerosis. The sequence derives from a female donor in good health, enrolled as a control in a pregnancy study. This material consisted of CD4+ T cells from peripheral blood mononuclear cells, taken in the third trimester of pregnancy.

The CDR3 protein is CASSPRTSGRGSSYNEQFF. CDR3 DNA sequence: TGTGCCAGCAGTCCCCGGACTAGCGGGAGGGGGAGCTCCTATAATGAGCAGTTCTTC. This chain joins TRBV28 and TRBJ2-1, with 15 positions matching TRBD2. CDR3 length: 19 amino acids. Per germline, CDR1 MDHEN and CDR2 SYDVKM.